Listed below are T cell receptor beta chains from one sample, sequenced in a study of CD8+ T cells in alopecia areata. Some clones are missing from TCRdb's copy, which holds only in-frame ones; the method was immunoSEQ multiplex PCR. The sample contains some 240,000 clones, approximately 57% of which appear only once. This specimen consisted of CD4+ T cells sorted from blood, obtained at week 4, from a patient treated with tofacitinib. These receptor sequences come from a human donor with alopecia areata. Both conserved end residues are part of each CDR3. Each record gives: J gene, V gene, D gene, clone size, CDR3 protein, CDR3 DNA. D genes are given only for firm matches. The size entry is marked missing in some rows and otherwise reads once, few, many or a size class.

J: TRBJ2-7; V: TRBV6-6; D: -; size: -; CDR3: CASSPGTSPYEQYF; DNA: TGTGCCAGCAGTCCCGGGACATCCCCCTACGAGCAGTACTTC
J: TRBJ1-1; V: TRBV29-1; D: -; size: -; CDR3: CSVSRDLEAFF; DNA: TGCAGCGTGAGTCGGGACTTAGAAGCTTTCTTT
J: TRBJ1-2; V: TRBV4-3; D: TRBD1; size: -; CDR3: CASSRATGEGYGYTF; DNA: TGCGCCAGCAGCCGGGCCACAGGGGAGGGCTATGGCTACACCTTC
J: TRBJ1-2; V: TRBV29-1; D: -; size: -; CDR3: CSVEGAKWNGYTF; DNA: TGCAGCGTTGAAGGGGCAAAATGGAATGGCTACACCTTC
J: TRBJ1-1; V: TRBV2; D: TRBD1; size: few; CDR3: CASKDRLNTEAFF; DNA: TGTGCCAGCAAGGACAGGCTGAACACTGAAGCTTTCTTT
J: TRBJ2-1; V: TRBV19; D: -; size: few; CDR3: CASSIRGDEQFF; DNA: TGTGCCAGTAGTATAAGAGGAGATGAGCAGTTCTTC
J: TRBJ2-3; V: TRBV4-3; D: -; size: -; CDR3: CASSQAYGTDTQYF; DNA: TGCGCCAGCAGCCAAGCCTATGGCACAGATACGCAGTATTTT
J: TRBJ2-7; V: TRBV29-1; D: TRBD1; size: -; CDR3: CSYQSRDRDYEQYF; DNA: TGCAGCTATCAAAGCCGGGACAGGGACTACGAGCAGTACTTC
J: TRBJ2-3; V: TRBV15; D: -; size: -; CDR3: CATSSRQDQGTDTQYF; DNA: TGTGCCACCAGCAGCCGCCAAGATCAGGGGACAGATACGCAGTATTTT
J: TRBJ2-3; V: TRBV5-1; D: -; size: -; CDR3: CASSLSGGGTQYF; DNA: TGCGCCAGCAGCTTATCCGGCGGAGGTACGCAGTATTTT
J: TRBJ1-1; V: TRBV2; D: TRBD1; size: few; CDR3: CASTSSGGTEAFF; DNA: TGTGCCAGCACCTCCTCAGGGGGTACTGAAGCTTTCTTT
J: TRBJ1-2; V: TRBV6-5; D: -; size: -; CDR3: CASSPGGYGYTF; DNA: TGTGCCAGCAGCCCGGGGGGTTATGGCTACACCTTC
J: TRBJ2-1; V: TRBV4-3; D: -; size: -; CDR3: CASSQVRGSYNEQFF; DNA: TGCGCCAGCAGCCAAGTAAGGGGCTCCTACAATGAGCAGTTCTTC
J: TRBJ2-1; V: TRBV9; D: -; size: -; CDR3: CASSVEVWGPNNEQFF; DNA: TGTGCCAGCAGCGTAGAGGTGTGGGGGCCGAACAATGAGCAGTTCTTC
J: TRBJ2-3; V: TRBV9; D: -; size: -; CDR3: CASSQLVSTDTQYF; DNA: TGTGCCAGCAGCCAACTAGTATCAACAGATACGCAGTATTTT
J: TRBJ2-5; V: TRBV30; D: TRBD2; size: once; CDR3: CAWSVDLGLVQETQYF; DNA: TGTGCCTGGAGTGTTGACCTCGGACTAGTCCAAGAGACCCAGTACTTC
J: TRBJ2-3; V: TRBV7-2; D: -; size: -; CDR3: CASSLNALGRYF; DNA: TGTGCCAGCAGCTTAAACGCGCTGGGGAGGTATTTT
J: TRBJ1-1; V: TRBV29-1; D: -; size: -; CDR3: CSVASRLDPNTEAFF; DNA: TGCAGCGTTGCGAGCCGACTGGATCCGAACACTGAAGCTTTCTTT
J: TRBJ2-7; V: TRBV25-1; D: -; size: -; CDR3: CASSESYEQYF; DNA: TGTGCCAGCAGTGAATCCTACGAGCAGTACTTC
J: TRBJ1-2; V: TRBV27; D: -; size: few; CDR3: CASSLRQFTGGYTF; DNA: TGTGCCAGCAGTTTGCGGCAATTTACTGGTGGCTACACCTTC
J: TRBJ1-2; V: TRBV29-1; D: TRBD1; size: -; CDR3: CSVDDRGNYGYTF; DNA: TGCAGCGTTGACGACAGGGGGAACTATGGCTACACCTTC
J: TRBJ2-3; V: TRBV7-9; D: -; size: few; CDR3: CASSLVLGTDTQYF; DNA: TGTGCCAGCAGCTTAGTCTTAGGCACAGATACGCAGTATTTT
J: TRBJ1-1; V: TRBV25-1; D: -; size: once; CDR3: CASTPRLDTEAFF; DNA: TGTGCCAGCACCCCGAGGCTCGACACTGAAGCTTTCTTT
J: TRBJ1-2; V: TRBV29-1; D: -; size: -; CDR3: CSAEEGRSYTF; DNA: TGCAGCGCAGAAGAGGGGAGAAGCTACACCTTC
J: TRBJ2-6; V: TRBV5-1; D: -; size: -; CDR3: CASSYGRTTSGANVLTF; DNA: TGCGCCAGCAGCTATGGACGGACTACCTCTGGGGCCAACGTCCTGACTTTC
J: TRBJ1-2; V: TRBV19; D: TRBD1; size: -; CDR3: CASSISIYDRGYGYTF; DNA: TGTGCCAGTAGTATTAGTATCTACGACAGGGGATATGGCTACACCTTC
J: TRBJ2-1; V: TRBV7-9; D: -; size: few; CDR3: CASSRQSLSSYNEQFF; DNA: TGTGCCAGCAGTCGACAGTCTTTGAGCTCCTACAATGAGCAGTTCTTC
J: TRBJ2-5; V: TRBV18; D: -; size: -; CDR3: CASSPLTDRQETQYF; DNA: TGTGCCAGCTCACCACTTACTGACAGACAAGAGACCCAGTACTTC
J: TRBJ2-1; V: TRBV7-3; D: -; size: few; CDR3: CASSLKPGPISYNEQFF; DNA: TGTGCCAGCAGCTTAAAACCAGGGCCCATCTCCTACAATGAGCAGTTCTTC
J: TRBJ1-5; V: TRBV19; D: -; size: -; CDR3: CASNHGRGGDQPQHF; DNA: TGTGCCAGTAATCATGGCAGGGGCGGGGATCAGCCCCAGCATTTT
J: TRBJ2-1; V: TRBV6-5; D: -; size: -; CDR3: CASRTTGWGDEQFF; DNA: TGTGCCAGCAGGACCACAGGGTGGGGGGATGAGCAGTTCTTC